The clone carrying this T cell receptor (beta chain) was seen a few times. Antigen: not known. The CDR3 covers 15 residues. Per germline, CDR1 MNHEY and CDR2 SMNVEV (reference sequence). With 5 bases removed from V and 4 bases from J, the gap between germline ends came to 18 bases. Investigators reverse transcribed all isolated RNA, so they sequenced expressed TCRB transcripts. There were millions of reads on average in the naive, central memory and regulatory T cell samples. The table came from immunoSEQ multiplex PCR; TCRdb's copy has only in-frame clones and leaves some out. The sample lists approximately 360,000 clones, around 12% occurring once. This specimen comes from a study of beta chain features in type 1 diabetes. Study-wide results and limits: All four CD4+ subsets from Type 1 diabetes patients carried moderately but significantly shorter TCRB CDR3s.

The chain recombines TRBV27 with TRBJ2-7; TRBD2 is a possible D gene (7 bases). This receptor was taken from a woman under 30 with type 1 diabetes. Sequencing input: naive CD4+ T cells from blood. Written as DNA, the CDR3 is TGTGCCAGCAGTCCCCCCGGGGGCGGGGGTTACGAGCAGTACTTC. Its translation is CASSPPGGGGYEQYF.